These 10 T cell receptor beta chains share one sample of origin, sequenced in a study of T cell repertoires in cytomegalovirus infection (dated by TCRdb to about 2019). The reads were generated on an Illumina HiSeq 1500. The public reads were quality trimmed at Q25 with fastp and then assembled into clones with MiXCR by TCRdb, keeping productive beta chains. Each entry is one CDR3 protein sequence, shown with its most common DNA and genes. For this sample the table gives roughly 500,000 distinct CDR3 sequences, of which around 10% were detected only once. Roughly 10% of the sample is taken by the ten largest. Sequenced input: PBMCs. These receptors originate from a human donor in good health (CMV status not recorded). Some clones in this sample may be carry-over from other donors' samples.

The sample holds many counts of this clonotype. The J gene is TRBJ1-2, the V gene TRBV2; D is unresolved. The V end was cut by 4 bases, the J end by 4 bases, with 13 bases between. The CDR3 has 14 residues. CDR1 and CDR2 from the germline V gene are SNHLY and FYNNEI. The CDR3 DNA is TGTGCCAGCAGTGTATCGGACGGAACCTATGGCTACACCTTC. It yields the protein CASSVSDGTYGYTF.

The CDR3 DNA follows: TGTGCCAGCAGCTTTGATGGGGAAGAAGCTTTCTTT. As protein: CASSFDGEEAFF. V gene TRBV7-9 combines with J gene TRBJ1-1; no clear D gene. Germline CDR1 reads SEHNR; CDR2 reads FQNEAQ (reference sequence). The CDR3 totals 12 residues. V was shortened by 3 bases and J by 8 bases, with 10 bases between the two germline ends.

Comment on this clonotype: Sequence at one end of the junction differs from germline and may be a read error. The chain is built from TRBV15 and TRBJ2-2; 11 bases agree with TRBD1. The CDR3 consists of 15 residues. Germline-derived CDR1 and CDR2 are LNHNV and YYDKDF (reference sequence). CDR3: CATSAGQGDTGGLFF. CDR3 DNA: TGTGCCACCAGCGCGGGACAGGGGGACACCGGGGGGCTGTTTTTT.

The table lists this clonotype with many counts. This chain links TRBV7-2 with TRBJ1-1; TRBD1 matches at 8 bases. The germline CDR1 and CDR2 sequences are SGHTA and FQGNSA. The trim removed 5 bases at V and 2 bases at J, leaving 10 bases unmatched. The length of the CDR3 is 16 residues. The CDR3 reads CASSPWTGRGNTEAFF. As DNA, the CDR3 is TGTGCCAGCAGCCCTTGGACAGGGAGGGGAAACACTGAAGCTTTCTTT.

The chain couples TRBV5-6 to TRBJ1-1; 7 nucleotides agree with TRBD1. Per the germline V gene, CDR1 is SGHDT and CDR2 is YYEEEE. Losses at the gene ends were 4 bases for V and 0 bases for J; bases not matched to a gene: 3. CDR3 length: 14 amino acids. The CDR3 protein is CASSGTDMNTEAFF. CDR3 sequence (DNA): TGTGCCAGCAGCGGGACAGACATGAACACTGAAGCTTTCTTT.

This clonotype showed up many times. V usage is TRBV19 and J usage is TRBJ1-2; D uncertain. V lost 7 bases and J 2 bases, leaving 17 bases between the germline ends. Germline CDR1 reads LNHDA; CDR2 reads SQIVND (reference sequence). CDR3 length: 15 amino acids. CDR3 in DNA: TGTGCCAGTAAAAGGCTTACTTTTTCCAACTATGGCTACACCTTC. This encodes CASKRLTFSNYGYTF.

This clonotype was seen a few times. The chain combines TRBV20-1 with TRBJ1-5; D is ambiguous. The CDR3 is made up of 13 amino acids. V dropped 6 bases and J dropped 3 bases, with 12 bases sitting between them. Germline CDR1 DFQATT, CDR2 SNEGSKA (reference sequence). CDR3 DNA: TGCAGTGCCTACGGATCGGTCAATCAGCCCCAGCATTTT. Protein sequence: CSAYGSVNQPQHF.

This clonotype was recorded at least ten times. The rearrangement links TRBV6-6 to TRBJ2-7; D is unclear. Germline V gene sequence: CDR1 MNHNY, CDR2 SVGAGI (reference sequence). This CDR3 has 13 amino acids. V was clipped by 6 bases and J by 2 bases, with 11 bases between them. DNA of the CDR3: TGTGCCAGCAGGGATGGCCCCACCTACGAGCAGTACTTC. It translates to CASRDGPTYEQYF.

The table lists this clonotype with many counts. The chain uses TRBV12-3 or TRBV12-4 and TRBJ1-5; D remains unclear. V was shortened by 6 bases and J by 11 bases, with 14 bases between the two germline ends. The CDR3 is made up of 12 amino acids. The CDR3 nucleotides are TGTGCCAGCAGAGATAGTCGAAAGGCCCAGCATTTT. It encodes CASRDSRKAQHF.

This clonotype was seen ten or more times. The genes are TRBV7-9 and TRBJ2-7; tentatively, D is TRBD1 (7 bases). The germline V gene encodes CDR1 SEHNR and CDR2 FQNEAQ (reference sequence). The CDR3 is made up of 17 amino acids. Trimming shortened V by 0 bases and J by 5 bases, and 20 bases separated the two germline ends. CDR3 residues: CASSLATRTGFYDEQYF. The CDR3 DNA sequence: TGTGCCAGCAGCTTAGCGACTAGGACAGGTTTCTATGACGAGCAGTACTTC. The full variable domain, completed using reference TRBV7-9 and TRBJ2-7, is DTGVSQNPRHKITKRGQNVTFRCDPISEHNRLYWYRQTLGQGPEFLTYFQNEAQLEKSRLLSDRFSAERPKGSFSTLEIQRTEQGDSAMYLCASSLATRTGFYDEQYFGPGTRLTVT.